Described below is a single T cell receptor beta chain sequence and its context. This sample stems from a study of CD8+ T cells in alopecia areata. Germline values: CDR1 SNHLY, CDR2 FYNNEI. The CDR3 spans 11 residues. V lost 6 bases and J 10 bases, leaving 10 bases between the germline ends. The study team obtained lesional scalp punch biopsies and peripheral blood from alopecia areata patients. Extraction and reverse transcription of RNA yielded cDNA as the sequencing template. The repertoire was sequenced with immunoSEQ multiplex PCR; TCRdb's copy has only in-frame clones and lacks some. The repertoire includes about 82,000 clones, 51% of them detected once, and around 5% sits in the top ten.

The specimen was NKG2D-high CD8+ T cells sorted from blood. This clonotype was sampled from a human donor with alopecia areata. V usage is TRBV2 and J usage is TRBJ2-1; a possible D gene is TRBD1 (5 bases). The CDR3 reads CASRERQEQFF. CDR3 bases: TGTGCCAGCAGGGAGAGACAGGAGCAGTTCTTC.